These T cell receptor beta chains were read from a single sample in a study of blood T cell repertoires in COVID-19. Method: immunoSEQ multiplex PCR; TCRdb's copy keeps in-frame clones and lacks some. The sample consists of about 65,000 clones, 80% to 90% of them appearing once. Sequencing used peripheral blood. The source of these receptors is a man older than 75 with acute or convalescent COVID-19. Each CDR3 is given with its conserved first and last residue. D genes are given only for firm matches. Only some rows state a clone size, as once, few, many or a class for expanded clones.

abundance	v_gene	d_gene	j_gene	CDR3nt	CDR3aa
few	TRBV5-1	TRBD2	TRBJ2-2	TGCGCCAGCAGCACACTAGCGGGGGGGAGCACCGGGGAGCTGTTTTTT	CASSTLAGGSTGELFF
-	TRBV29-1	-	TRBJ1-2	TGCAGCGTTGAACAGGGGTCCTATGGCTACACCTTC	CSVEQGSYGYTF
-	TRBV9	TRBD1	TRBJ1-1	TGTGCCAGCAGGCCGGGACAGGGAAACTCGGGGCACACTGAAGCTTTCTTT	CASRPGQGNSGHTEAFF
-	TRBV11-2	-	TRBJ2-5	TGTGCCAGCAGCTTCCGTAGGAGGGCGTTGGAGACCCAGTACTTC	CASSFRRRALETQYF
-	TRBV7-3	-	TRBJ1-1	TGTGCCAGCAGCCCCGCAATGGGCTATGAAGCTTTCTTT	CASSPAMGYEAFF
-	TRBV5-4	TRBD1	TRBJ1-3	TGTGCCAGCAGCTTACAAGACAGGGTCCCCTCTGGAAACACCATATATTTT	CASSLQDRVPSGNTIYF
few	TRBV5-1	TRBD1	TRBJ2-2	TGCGCCAGCAGCTTGAGGGGACAGGGGAACACCGGGGAGCTGTTTTTT	CASSLRGQGNTGELFF
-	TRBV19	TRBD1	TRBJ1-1	TGTGCCAGTAGTTCTGGGCCAGGGGGTACTGAAGCTTTCTTT	CASSSGPGGTEAFF
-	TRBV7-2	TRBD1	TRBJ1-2	TGTGCCAGCAGCTCAGACAGGGACTATGGCTACACCTTC	CASSSDRDYGYTF
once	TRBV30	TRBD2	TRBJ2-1	TGTGCCTGGAGTATCCCCGGGACTAAAAATGAGCAGTTCTTC	CAWSIPGTKNEQFF
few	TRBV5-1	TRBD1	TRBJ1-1	TGCGCCAGCAGCCCAACTTACAGGGGCGAGAACACTGAAGCTTTCTTT	CASSPTYRGENTEAFF
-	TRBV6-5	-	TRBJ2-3	TGTGCCAGCGTTAGAAACCCCTCCACAGATACGCAGTATTTT	CASVRNPSTDTQYF
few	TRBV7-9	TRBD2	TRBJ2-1	TGTGCCAGCAGCCCCTCGCCCCAGACTAGCGGGGGGAATTACAATGAGCAGTTCTTC	CASSPSPQTSGGNYNEQFF
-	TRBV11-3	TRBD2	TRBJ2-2	TGTGCCAGCGGATTAGGACTAGCGGGGGCTGGGGAGCTGTTTTTT	CASGLGLAGAGELFF
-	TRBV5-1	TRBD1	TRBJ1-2	TGCGCCAGCAGTTTACAACAGGGGGCAGGGTATGGCTACACCTTC	CASSLQQGAGYGYTF
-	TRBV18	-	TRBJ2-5	TGTGCCAGCTCACCCCCCGGCGGAGGGGAGACCCAGTACTTC	CASSPPGGGETQYF
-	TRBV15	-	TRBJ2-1	TGTGCCACCAGCAGAGCGGACAGATACAATGAGCAGTTCTTC	CATSRADRYNEQFF
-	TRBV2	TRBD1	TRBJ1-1	TGTGCCAGCAGTGAACGCCGGCAGGGGGAGGACACTGAAGCTTTCTTT	CASSERRQGEDTEAFF
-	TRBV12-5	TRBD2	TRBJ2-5	TGTGCTAGTGGTTTAGCGGGGGGGCAAGAGACCCAGTACTTC	CASGLAGGQETQYF
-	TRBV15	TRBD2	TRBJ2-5	TGTGCCATCGCGGGGGGACGCCAAGAGACCCAGTACTTC	CAIAGGRQETQYF
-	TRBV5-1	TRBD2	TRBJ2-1	TGCGCCAGCAGCTGGGTGGCGGGGGGTTACAATGAGCAGTTCTTC	CASSWVAGGYNEQFF
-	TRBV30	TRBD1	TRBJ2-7	TGTGCCTGGAGTCCAAACCGGGACAGGGTAAACGAGCAGTACTTC	CAWSPNRDRVNEQYF
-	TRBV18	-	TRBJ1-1	TGTGCCAGCTCCACCAATCTATTGGGGAGAGGCACTGAAGCTTTCTTT	CASSTNLLGRGTEAFF
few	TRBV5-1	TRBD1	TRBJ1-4	TGCGCCAGCAGCTTTGCGGGACAGGGTTCCTTAGGTGAAAAACTGTTTTTT	CASSFAGQGSLGEKLFF
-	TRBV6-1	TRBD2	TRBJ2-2	TGTGCCAGCAGTGAAAGAAGGGGGACTAGCGGCACCGGGGAGCTGTTTTTT	CASSERRGTSGTGELFF
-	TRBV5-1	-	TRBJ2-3	TGCGCCAGCAGCTTGGGAAGGCCGACTAGCACAGATACGCAGTATTTT	CASSLGRPTSTDTQYF
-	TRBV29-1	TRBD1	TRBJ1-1	TGCAGCGTTAGGACAGGGAATATGAACACTGAAGCTTTCTTT	CSVRTGNMNTEAFF
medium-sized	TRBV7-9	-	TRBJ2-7	TGTGCCAGCAGCTTAGTCTCGTCGGTAAACGAGCAGTACTTC	CASSLVSSVNEQYF
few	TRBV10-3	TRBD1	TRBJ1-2	TGTGCCATCAGTGAGGGACAGGCTATGGGCTACACCTTC	CAISEGQAMGYTF
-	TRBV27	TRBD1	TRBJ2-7	TGTGCCAGCAGCTACACCTCGGGACAGGTCGCCGACGAGCAGTACTTC	CASSYTSGQVADEQYF
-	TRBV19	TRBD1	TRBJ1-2	TGTGCCAGTAGTGCTCGGGACAGGGTCGGCTATGGCTACACCTTC	CASSARDRVGYGYTF
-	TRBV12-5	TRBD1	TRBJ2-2	TGTGCTAGTGGGAAGGGGACAGTGAAGAACACCGGGGAGCTGTTTTTT	CASGKGTVKNTGELFF
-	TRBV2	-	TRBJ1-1	TGTGCCAGCAGTGTAACAGGGATCGATGAAGCTTTCTTT	CASSVTGIDEAFF
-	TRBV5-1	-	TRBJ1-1	TGCGCCAGCAGCCTAACCGTGGGGGCGCAGGGCACTGAAGCTTTCTTT	CASSLTVGAQGTEAFF
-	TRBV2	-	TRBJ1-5	TGTGCCAGCAGTGAAGCGCTGACAGGACTGCATCAGCCCCAGCATTTT	CASSEALTGLHQPQHF
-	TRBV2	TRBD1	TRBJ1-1	TGTGCCAGCAGTTGGTCGTCCGACAGGGATGGGAACACTGAAGCTTTCTTT	CASSWSSDRDGNTEAFF
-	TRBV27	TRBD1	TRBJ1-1	TGTGCCAGCAGGAACCAGGGGGCTCGCACTGAAGCTTTCTTT	CASRNQGARTEAFF
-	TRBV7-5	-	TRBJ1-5	TGTGTCAGAAGCTCCACTATAGCCCCCCATCAGCCCCAGCATTTT	CVRSSTIAPHQPQHF
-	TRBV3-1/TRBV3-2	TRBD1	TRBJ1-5	TGTGCCAGCAGCCAACAGGGGGCGACCAATCAGCCCCAGCATTTT	CASSQQGATNQPQHF
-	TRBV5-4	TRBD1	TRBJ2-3	TGTGCCAGCAGCGGGGGACAGGGGGCGCGGACAGATACGCAGTATTTT	CASSGGQGARTDTQYF
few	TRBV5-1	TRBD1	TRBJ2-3	TGCGCCAGCAGCGCGGACAGGAGCACAGATACGCAGTATTTT	CASSADRSTDTQYF
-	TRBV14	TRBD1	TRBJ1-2	TGTGCCAGCAGCCAAGTAGGACAGGGCTTCTATGGCTACACCTTC	CASSQVGQGFYGYTF
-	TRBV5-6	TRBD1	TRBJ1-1	TGTGCCAGCAGCGGCCTGGGACAGGGGGCCGGGAACACTGAAGCTTTCTTT	CASSGLGQGAGNTEAFF
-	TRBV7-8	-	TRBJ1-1	TGTGCCAGCAGCTTAGCGCGGCGGCACACTGAAGCTTTCTTT	CASSLARRHTEAFF
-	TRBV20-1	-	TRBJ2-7	TGCAGTGCTAGTTCGCTAAACGGTGGCGAGCAGTACTTC	CSASSLNGGEQYF